This T cell receptor beta chain was sequenced for a study of blood T cell repertoires in COVID-19. Study-wide context: Acute-phase and convalescent COVID-19 samples originated in the United States, Italy and Spain.

This table comes from immunoSEQ multiplex PCR, and its TCRdb copy is limited to in-frame clones, with some not included. This table holds under 400,000 clones, around 88% found once. V gave up 4 bases and J gave up 0 bases, with 6 bases separating them. Germline V lookup: CDR1 LGHNA, CDR2 YNFKEQ. CDR3 size: 13 residues. Sequencing used peripheral blood. This clonotype was obtained from a woman in her twenties or thirties with COVID-19, enrolled during active disease. The V and J genes are TRBV4-2 and TRBJ1-2; a possible D gene is TRBD1 (5 bases). The CDR3 sequence: CASSPGANYGYTF. CDR3 coding DNA: TGTGCCAGCAGCCCGGGGGCTAACTATGGCTACACCTTC.